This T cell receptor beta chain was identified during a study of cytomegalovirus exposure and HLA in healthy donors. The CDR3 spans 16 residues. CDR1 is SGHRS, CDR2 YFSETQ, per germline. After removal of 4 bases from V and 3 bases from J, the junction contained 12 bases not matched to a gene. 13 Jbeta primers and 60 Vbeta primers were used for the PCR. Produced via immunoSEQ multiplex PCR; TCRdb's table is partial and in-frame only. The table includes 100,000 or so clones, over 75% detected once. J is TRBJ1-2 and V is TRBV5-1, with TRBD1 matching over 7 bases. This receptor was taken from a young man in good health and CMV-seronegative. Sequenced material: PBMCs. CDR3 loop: CASSLYGDSYDYGYTF. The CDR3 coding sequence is TGCGCCAGCAGCCTGTACGGGGACAGTTACGACTATGGCTACACCTTC.